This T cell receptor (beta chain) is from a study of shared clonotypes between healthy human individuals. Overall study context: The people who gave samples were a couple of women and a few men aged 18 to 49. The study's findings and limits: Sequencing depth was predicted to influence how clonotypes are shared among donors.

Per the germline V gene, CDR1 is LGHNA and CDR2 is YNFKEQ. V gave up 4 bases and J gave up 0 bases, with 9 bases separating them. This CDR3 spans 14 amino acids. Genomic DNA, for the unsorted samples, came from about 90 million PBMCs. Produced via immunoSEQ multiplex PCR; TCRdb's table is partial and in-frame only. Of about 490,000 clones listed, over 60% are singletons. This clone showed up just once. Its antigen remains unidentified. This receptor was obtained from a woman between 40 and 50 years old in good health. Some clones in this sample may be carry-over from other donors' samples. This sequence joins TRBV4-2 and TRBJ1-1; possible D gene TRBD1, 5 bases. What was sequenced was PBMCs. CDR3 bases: TGTGCCAGCAGCCTTAGACAGATGAACACTGAAGCTTTCTTT. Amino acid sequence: CASSLRQMNTEAFF.